This TCR beta chain was captured in a study of T-cell memory formation after mild COVID-19. The germline CDR1 and CDR2 sequences are MGHRA and YSYEKL. This CDR3 region has 15 residues. The V end lost 1 base, the J end lost 5 bases, and 11 bases lay between the germline ends. This clonotype was counted between two and nine times. TCRdb reprocessed the 5' RACE reads with MiXCR, giving one entry per CDR3 protein. The table records 450,000 to 650,000 distinct CDR3 sequences, roughly 17% of them present only once. The material sequenced was PBMCs or a T cell subset sorted from them (not recorded which). The J gene is TRBJ2-2, the V gene TRBV4-1, with D possibly being TRBD2 (5 bases). The sequence derives from an adult woman who had mild COVID-19 (a few samples of this study predate the infection). Cell type and time point are not known. CDR3 in amino acids: CASSQVGGWTGELFF. In DNA, the CDR3 is TGCGCCAGCAGCCAAGTTGGAGGTTGGACCGGGGAGCTGTTTTTT.